One sample yielded the 27 T cell receptor beta chains listed below, sequenced in a study of neurological immune-mediated disorders. Each CDR3 protein gets one entry after TCRdb re-called the 5' RACE reads with MiXCR. Of around 70,000 distinct CDR3 sequences listed, less than 5.5% are singletons. The sample consisted of PBMCs. The receptors stem from a man aged 18 to 29 with multiple sclerosis.

This clonotype appeared many times. The chain recombines TRBV5-1 with TRBJ1-5, with D unresolved. V was trimmed by 2 bases and J by 4 bases, leaving 7 bases between them. From germline, CDR1 is SGHRS and CDR2 YFSETQ. The CDR3 runs to 13 residues. This CDR3 reads CASSLRLNQPQHF. In DNA form, the CDR3 reads TGCGCCAGCAGCTTACGACTGAATCAGCCCCAGCATTTT.

This clonotype was picked up a small number of times. V gene TRBV5-1 combines with J gene TRBJ2-3; D is unclear. Germline assignment: CDR1 SGHRS and CDR2 YFSETQ. The CDR3 length is 12 residues. Trimming took off 4 bases at V and 6 bases at J, with 9 bases between the two ends. The CDR3 is CASSTNTDTQYF. The CDR3 nucleotides are TGCGCCAGCAGCACCAACACGGATACGCAGTATTTT.

This clonotype was seen a handful of times. A read error may account for a junction end that differs from germline. The rearrangement joins TRBV6-1 to TRBJ1-5; TRBD1 matches 9 bases. Germline values: CDR1 MNHNS, CDR2 SASEGT. There are 13 residues in the CDR3. The CDR3 DNA reads as TGTGCCAGCAGATTGGGACAGGGACAGCCCCAGAATTTT. It translates to CASRLGQGQPQNF.

This clonotype was counted many times. The chain recombines TRBV20-1 with TRBJ2-1; 11 bases match TRBD1. The CDR3 extends over 14 amino acids. V dropped 6 bases and J dropped 9; count of bases not matched to a gene: 10. Germline assignment: CDR1 DFQATT and CDR2 SNEGSKA (reference sequence). The CDR3 sequence is CSAPSGQGASEQFF. CDR3 DNA sequence: TGCAGTGCGCCATCCGGACAGGGGGCCAGTGAGCAGTTCTTC.

This clonotype was detected ten times or more. V is TRBV5-1 and J is TRBJ1-1; D call uncertain. The V end was cut by 0 bases, the J end by 0 bases, with 6 bases between. Looked up from germline, CDR1 is SGHRS and CDR2 is YFSETQ. The CDR3 has 14 residues. Here the CDR3 DNA reads TGCGCCAGCAGCTTGGATGGTTTGAACACTGAAGCTTTCTTT. As protein: CASSLDGLNTEAFF.

Ten or more counts support this clonotype. The chain couples TRBV7-8 to TRBJ1-1; no clear D. The CDR3 loop spans 14 amino acids. Germline-derived CDR1 and CDR2 are SGHVS and FQNEAQ. The CDR3 is CAVTRSQLNTEAFF. The CDR3 DNA is TGTGCTGTCACGAGGTCACAGCTGAACACTGAAGCTTTCTTT.

Regarding this clonotype: The junction shows a germline mismatch at one end, possibly a read error. This chain links TRBV7-7 with TRBJ1-1, with D unresolved. This CDR3 has 16 residues. The germline gives CDR1 SSHAT, CDR2 FNYEAQ (reference sequence). In DNA, the CDR3 is TGTGCTAGCAGCCCCCTGAGCGGAAAGGGAAACACTGAAGCTTTCTTT. Its protein is CASSPLSGKGNTEAFF.

This clonotype came up many times. This chain uses TRBV28 with TRBJ2-4; D gene ambiguous. Germline assignment: CDR1 MDHEN and CDR2 SYDVKM. The length of the CDR3 is 14 residues. V lost 6 bases and J lost 1, with 10 bases in between. CDR3 sequence: CASRGSVAKNIQYF. The CDR3 nucleotides are TGTGCCAGCAGGGGTAGTGTGGCCAAAAACATTCAGTACTTC. Together with reference TRBV28 and TRBJ2-4, the CDR3 gives the full variable domain: DVKVTQSSRYLVKRTGEKVFLECVQDMDHENMFWYRQDPGLGLRLIYFSYDVKMKEKGDIPEGYSVSREKKERFSLILESASTNQTSMYLCASRGSVAKNIQYFGAGTRLSVL.

In its sample, this clonotype was seen many times. This chain connects TRBV7-2 to TRBJ1-5; D is undetermined. The CDR3 has 15 amino acids. The germline CDR1 and CDR2 sequences are SGHTA and FQGNSA. Trimming removed 1 base at V and 0 bases at J, with 7 bases between. The CDR3 loop reads CASSLDPASNQPQHF. The CDR3 bases are TGTGCCAGCAGCTTAGATCCAGCTAGCAATCAGCCCCAGCATTTT.

Many counts were recorded for this clonotype. This rearrangement joins TRBV19 to TRBJ1-1, with 7 bases that match TRBD1. J gave up 0 bases and V 10 bases, and 8 bases lay outside the gene matches. CDR1 is LNHDA, CDR2 SQIVND, per germline (reference sequence). The CDR3 covers 14 residues. The CDR3 spells CATRYRGVNTEAFF. In nucleotides, the CDR3 is TGTGCCACCCGTTACAGGGGAGTGAACACTGAAGCTTTCTTT.

This clonotype was seen ten or more times. J is TRBJ2-7 and V is TRBV19, with D possibly being TRBD2 (5 bases). CDR3 size: 14 residues. The germline V gene encodes CDR1 LNHDA and CDR2 SQIVND (reference sequence). Trimming removed 3 bases at V and 2 bases at J, with 11 bases between. The DNA of the CDR3 is TGTGCCAGTAGTATGGCCGGGATCCCCTACGAGCAGTACTTC. Translation: CASSMAGIPYEQYF.

This clonotype was observed at least ten times. This chain connects TRBV5-6 to TRBJ2-5; D is ambiguous. Per germline, CDR1 SGHDT and CDR2 YYEEEE. The CDR3 runs to 14 residues. Trimming shortened V by 2 bases and J by 1 base, and 9 bases separated the two germline ends. This chain's CDR3 is CASSFGNFQETQYF. The DNA for the CDR3 is TGTGCCAGCAGCTTCGGCAACTTCCAAGAGACCCAGTACTTC.

This clonotype has at least ten counts. The chain carries TRBV5-1 and TRBJ2-7; 7 nucleotides line up with TRBD1. Germline assignment: CDR1 SGHRS and CDR2 YFSETQ. V lost 3 bases and J lost 1; bases outside the gene matches: 4. This CDR3 comprises 14 residues. The CDR3 DNA reads TGCGCCAGCAGCTCCCGGGACAGATCCTACGAGCAGTACTTC. Translating gives CASSSRDRSYEQYF.

This clonotype was observed many times. The J gene is TRBJ2-2, the V gene TRBV3-1; no definite D call. V was pared by 2 bases and J by 3 bases, with 7 bases between. The CDR3 covers 14 residues. The germline V gene encodes CDR1 LGHDT and CDR2 YNNKEL (reference sequence). The CDR3 sequence is CASSQSEHTGELFF. CDR3 DNA: TGTGCCAGCAGCCAATCGGAGCACACCGGGGAGCTGTTTTTT.

This clonotype has a count of ten or more. The rearrangement links TRBV15 to TRBJ1-2, with 11 bases fitting TRBD1. This CDR3 is 21 amino acids long. Germline lookup yields CDR1 LNHNV and CDR2 YYDKDF (reference sequence). V gave up 0 bases and J gave up 3 bases; unmatched junction bases: 18. CDR3 sequence (DNA): TGTGCCACCAGCAGAGAATTCGCGGTGGGACAGGGGGGGCGAAACGACTATGGCTACACCTTC. Its translation is CATSREFAVGQGGRNDYGYTF.

This clonotype was observed at least ten times. The V and J genes are TRBV10-3 and TRBJ1-5; no reliable D call. This CDR3 is 12 amino acids long. Trimming took off 3 bases at V and 4 bases at J, with 4 bases between the two ends. Germline-derived CDR1 and CDR2 are ENHRY and SYGVKD. Here the CDR3 reads CAISENNQPQHF. The CDR3 nucleotides read TGTGCCATCAGTGAAAATAATCAGCCCCAGCATTTT.

This clonotype was observed a handful of times. The chain couples TRBV12-3 or TRBV12-4 to TRBJ1-2, with 11 bases identical to TRBD1. The CDR3 has 15 amino acids. V lost 5 bases and J lost 0; bases outside the gene matches: 2. Here the CDR3 reads CASSLGQGANYGYTF. As DNA, the CDR3 is TGTGCCAGCAGTCTGGGACAGGGGGCTAACTATGGCTACACCTTC.

This clonotype was recorded at least ten times. This chain uses TRBV4-3 with TRBJ1-3; D is ambiguous. Trimming cost V 0 bases and J 2 bases, with 2 bases left between them. In germline, CDR1 is LGHNA, CDR2 YSLEER. This CDR3 contains 13 residues. CDR3 sequence reads: CASSQEPGNTIYF. Written as DNA, the CDR3 is TGCGCCAGCAGCCAAGAACCTGGAAACACCATATATTTT.

This clonotype was detected many times. The chain recombines TRBV7-2 with TRBJ2-1; the match to TRBD1 covers 9 bases. The CDR3 has 15 amino acids. Germline CDR1 reads SGHTA; CDR2 reads FQGNSA. J was trimmed by 4 bases and V by 4 bases; bases with no gene match: 5. The chain's CDR3 is CASSYRDRAYNEQFF. The CDR3, as DNA: TGTGCCAGCAGCTACCGGGACAGGGCTTACAATGAGCAGTTCTTC.

This clonotype has ten or more counts. The rearrangement uses TRBV5-4 and TRBJ2-4; 7 bases are shared with TRBD2. The CDR3 loop spans 15 amino acids. Per the germline V gene, CDR1 is SGHNT and CDR2 is YYREEE (reference sequence). The ends lost 3 bases at V and 8 bases at J; junction bases unmatched: 11. Written as DNA, the CDR3 is TGTGCCAGCAGCTCCCTTGGGGAGGGGCGCGACATTCAGTACTTC. It specifies CASSSLGEGRDIQYF.

At least ten counts were recorded for this clonotype. The CDR3 nucleotides read TGTGCCAGCACCCCCAACACTGAAGCTTTCTTT. Amino acid sequence: CASTPNTEAFF. This chain connects TRBV12-3 or TRBV12-4 to TRBJ1-1; the D is unclear. V was cut by 7 bases and J by 2 bases, with 5 bases left in between. The CDR3 spans 11 residues.

This clonotype was seen at least ten times. This chain uses TRBV7-7 with TRBJ2-3, with TRBD2 matching over 9 bases. This CDR3 spans 18 amino acids. Germline V CDR1 and CDR2: SSHAT, FNYEAQ (reference sequence). V lost 5 bases, J lost 1 base, and 13 bases stayed unmatched. CDR3 loop: CASSPSSGGPLGTDTQYF. Written as DNA, the CDR3 is TGTGCCAGCAGCCCATCAAGCGGGGGGCCTTTAGGCACAGATACGCAGTATTTT.

This clonotype was seen many times. V usage is TRBV9 and J usage is TRBJ2-7, with TRBD2 matching over 7 bases. The CDR3 is made up of 16 amino acids. V gave up 0 bases and J gave up 2 bases; unmatched junction bases: 8. Germline V gene sequence: CDR1 SGDLS, CDR2 YYNGEE. CDR3 in amino acids: CASSVGGGDYTYEQYF. As DNA, the CDR3 is TGTGCCAGCAGCGTAGGTGGAGGGGACTACACCTACGAGCAGTACTTC.

This clonotype came up many times. The V and J genes are TRBV5-1 and TRBJ2-7, with 10 bases lining up with TRBD2. V gave up 2 bases and J gave up 3 bases; unmatched junction bases: 14. The CDR3 covers 18 residues. Looked up from germline, CDR1 is SGHRS and CDR2 is YFSETQ. The DNA of the CDR3 is TGCGCCAGCAGCTTCTATAGTACGACCCGGACTAGCGGCTACGAGCAGTACTTC. Amino acids: CASSFYSTTRTSGYEQYF.

The CDR3 loop reads CASSPRDHSQETQYF. CDR3 DNA sequence: TGTGCCAGCTCACCACGAGACCACAGCCAAGAGACCCAGTACTTC. The chain is built from TRBV18 and TRBJ2-5; D not certain. Germline V lookup: CDR1 KGHSH, CDR2 LQKENI. This CDR3 spans 15 amino acids. The ends were cut back, 1 base at V and 1 base at J, with 10 bases in the middle. Variable domain in full (rest from reference TRBV18 and TRBJ2-5): NAGVMQNPRHLVRRRGQEARLRCSPMKGHSHVYWYRQLPEEGLKFMVYLQKENIIDESGMPKERFSAEFPKEGPSILRIQQVVRGDSAAYFCASSPRDHSQETQYFGPGTRLLVL.

This clonotype occurred many times. This chain connects TRBV7-7 to TRBJ2-3; D possibly corresponds to TRBD2 (7 bases). The length of the CDR3 is 16 residues. Germline V lookup: CDR1 SSHAT, CDR2 FNYEAQ (reference sequence). V lost 6 bases to trimming and J lost 2 bases, with 18 bases between them. The CDR3 coding sequence is TGTGCCAGCAGTTCGGGGAGGGGGGCGGTCACAGATACGCAGTATTTT. It translates to CASSSGRGAVTDTQYF.

At least ten counts were recorded for this clonotype. The rearrangement links TRBV12-3 or TRBV12-4 to TRBJ2-5; 8 nucleotides line up with TRBD2. The length of the CDR3 is 12 residues. V shed 3 bases, J shed 11 bases, and the junction held 5 bases outside the gene matches. Here the CDR3 DNA reads TGTGCCAGCAGTTTTACCCCGGGGGGGCAGTACTTC. It specifies CASSFTPGGQYF.